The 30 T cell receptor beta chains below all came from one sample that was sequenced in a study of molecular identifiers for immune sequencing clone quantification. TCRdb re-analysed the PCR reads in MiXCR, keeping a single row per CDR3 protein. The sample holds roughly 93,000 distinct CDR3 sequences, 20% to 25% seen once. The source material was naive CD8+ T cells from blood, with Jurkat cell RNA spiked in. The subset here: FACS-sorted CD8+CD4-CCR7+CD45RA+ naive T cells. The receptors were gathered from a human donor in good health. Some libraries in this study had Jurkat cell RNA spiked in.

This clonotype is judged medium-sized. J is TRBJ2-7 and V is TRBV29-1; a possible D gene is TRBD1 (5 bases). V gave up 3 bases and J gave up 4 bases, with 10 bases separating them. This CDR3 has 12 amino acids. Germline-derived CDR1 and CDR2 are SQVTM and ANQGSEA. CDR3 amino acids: CSVEAGLYEQYF. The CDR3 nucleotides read TGCAGCGTTGAGGCAGGGTTGTACGAGCAGTACTTC.

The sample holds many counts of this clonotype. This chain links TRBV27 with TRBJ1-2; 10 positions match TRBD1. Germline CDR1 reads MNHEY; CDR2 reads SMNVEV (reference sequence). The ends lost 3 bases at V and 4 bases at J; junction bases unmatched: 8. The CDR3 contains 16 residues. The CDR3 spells CASSFLGDRGVYGYTF. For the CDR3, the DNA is TGTGCCAGCAGTTTTCTAGGGGACAGGGGCGTCTATGGCTACACCTTC.

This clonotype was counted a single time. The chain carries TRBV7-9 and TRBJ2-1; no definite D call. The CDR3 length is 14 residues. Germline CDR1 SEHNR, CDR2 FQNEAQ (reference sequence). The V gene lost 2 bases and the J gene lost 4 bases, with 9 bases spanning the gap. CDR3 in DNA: TGTGCCAGCAGCTTAACCGACGGTTACAATGAGCAGTTCTTC. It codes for CASSLTDGYNEQFF.

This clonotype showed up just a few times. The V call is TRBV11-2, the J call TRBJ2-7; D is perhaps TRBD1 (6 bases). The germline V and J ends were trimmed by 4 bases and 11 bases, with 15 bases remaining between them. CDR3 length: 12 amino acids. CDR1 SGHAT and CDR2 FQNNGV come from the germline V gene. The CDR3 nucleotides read TGTGCCAGCAGCTCCATGACAGGTAGTGAGTACTTC. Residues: CASSSMTGSEYF.

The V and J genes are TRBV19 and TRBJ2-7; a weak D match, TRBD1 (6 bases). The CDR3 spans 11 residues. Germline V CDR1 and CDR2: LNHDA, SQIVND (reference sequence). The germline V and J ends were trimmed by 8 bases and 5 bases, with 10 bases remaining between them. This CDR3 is CASLQGHEQYF. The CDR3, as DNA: TGTGCCAGTTTACAGGGCCACGAGCAGTACTTC.

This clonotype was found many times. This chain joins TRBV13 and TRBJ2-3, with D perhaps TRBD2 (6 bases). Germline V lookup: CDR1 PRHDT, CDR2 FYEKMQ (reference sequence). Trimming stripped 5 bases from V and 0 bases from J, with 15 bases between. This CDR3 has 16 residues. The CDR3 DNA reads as TGTGCCAGCAGCCCGACACGACTAGGCAGCACAGATACGCAGTATTTT. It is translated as CASSPTRLGSTDTQYF.

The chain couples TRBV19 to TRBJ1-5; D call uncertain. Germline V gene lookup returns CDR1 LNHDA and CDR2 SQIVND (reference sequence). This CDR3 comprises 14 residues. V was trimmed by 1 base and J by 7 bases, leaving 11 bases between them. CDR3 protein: CASSIGGSRQPQHF. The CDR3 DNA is TGTGCCAGTAGTATAGGTGGGAGCCGACAGCCCCAGCATTTT.

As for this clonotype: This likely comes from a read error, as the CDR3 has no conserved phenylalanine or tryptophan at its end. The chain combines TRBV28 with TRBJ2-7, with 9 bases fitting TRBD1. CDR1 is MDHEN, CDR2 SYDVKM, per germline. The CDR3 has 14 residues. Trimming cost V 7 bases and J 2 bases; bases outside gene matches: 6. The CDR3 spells CASIDRGSAYEQYL. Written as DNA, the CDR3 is TGTGCCAGCATCGACAGGGGGTCTGCCTACGAGCAGTACCTC.

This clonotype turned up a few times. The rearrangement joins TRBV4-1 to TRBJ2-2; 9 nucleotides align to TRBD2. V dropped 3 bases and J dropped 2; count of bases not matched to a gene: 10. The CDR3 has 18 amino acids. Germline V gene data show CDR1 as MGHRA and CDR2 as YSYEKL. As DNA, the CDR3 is TGCGCCAGCAGCCAGTCGACTAGCGGACTAGAAAACACCGGGGAGCTGTTTTTT. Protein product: CASSQSTSGLENTGELFF.

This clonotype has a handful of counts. CDR3 loop: CSVGEDTIYF. The CDR3 region has the DNA TGCAGCGTTGGGGAGGACACCATATATTTT. The chain employs TRBV29-1 and TRBJ1-3; D gene ambiguous. The CDR3 spans 10 residues. V lost 4 bases and J lost 8, with 6 bases in between. Looked up from germline, CDR1 is SQVTM and CDR2 is ANQGSEA.

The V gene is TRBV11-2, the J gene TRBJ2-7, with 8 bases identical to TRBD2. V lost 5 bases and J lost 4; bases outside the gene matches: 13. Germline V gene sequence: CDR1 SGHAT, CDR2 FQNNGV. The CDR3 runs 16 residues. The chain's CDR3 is CASSPERAGEGYEQYF. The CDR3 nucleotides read TGTGCCAGCAGCCCGGAACGAGCGGGAGAAGGATACGAGCAGTACTTC.

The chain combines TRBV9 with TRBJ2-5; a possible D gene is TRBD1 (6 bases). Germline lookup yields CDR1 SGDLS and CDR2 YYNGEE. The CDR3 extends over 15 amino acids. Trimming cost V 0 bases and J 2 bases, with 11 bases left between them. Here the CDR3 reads CASSVDGGQQETQYF. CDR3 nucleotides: TGTGCCAGCAGCGTAGATGGCGGACAGCAAGAGACCCAGTACTTC.

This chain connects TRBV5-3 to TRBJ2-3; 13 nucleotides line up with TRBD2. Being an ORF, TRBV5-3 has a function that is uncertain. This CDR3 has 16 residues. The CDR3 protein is CVSSLGTSGVTDTQYF. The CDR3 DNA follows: TGTGTCAGCAGCCTTGGGACTAGCGGGGTCACAGATACGCAGTATTTT.

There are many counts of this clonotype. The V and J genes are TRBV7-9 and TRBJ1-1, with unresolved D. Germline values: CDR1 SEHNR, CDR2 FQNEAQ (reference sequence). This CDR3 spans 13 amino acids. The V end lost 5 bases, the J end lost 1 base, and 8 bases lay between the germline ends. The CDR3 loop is CASSVTANTEAFF. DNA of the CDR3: TGTGCCAGCAGCGTTACAGCGAACACTGAAGCTTTCTTT.

The CDR3 reads CASSAATGTDEQFF. Written as DNA, the CDR3 is TGTGCCAGCAGTGCTGCTACAGGGACGGATGAGCAGTTCTTC. The chain recombines TRBV6-2 or TRBV6-3 with TRBJ2-1; D is possibly TRBD1 (6 bases). The CDR3 contains 14 residues. Germline loops: CDR1 MNHEY, CDR2 SVGEGT. V was clipped by 5 bases and J by 8 bases, with 16 bases between them.

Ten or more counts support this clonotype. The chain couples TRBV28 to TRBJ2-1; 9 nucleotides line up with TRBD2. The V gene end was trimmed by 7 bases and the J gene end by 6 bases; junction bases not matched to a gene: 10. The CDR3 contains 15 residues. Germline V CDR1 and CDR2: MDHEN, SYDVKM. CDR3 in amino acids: CASNPVAGAFNEQFF. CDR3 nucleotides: TGTGCCAGCAACCCTGTAGCGGGAGCTTTCAATGAGCAGTTCTTC.

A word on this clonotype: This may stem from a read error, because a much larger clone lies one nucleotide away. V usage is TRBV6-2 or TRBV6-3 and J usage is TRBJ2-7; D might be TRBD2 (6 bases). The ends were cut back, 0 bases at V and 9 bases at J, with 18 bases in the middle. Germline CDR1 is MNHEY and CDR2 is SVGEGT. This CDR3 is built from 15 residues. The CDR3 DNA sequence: TGTGCCAGCAGTTACTCGTGGGGGGTCCGTCGCGGGCAGTACTTC. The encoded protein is CASSYSWGVRRGQYF.

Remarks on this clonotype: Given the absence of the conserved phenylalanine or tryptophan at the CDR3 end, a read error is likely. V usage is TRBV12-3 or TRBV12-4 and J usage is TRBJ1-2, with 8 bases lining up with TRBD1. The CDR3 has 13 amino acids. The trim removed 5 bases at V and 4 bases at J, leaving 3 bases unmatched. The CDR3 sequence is CASSPGQGYGYTL. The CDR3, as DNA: TGTGCCAGCAGTCCCGGACAGGGCTATGGCTACACCCTC.

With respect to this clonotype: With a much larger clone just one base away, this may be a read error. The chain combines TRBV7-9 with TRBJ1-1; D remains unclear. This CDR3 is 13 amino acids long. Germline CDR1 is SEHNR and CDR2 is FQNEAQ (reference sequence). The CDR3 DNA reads TGTGCCAGCAGCTTAGTTGCGAACCCTGAAGCTTTCTTT. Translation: CASSLVANPEAFF.

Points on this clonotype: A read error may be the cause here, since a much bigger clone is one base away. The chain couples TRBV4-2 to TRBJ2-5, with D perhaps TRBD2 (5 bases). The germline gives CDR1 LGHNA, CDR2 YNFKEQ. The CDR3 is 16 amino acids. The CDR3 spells CASSQVQLTNQETPYF. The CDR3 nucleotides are TGTGCCAGCAGCCAAGTCCAGCTGACTAACCAAGAGACCCCGTACTTC.

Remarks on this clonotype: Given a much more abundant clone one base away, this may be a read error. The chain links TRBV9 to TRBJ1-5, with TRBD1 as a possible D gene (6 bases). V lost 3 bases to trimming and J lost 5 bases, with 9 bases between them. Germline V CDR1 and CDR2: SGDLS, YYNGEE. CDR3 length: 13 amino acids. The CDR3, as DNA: TGTGCCAGCAGCGGGACAGAAGATCAGCCCCAGCATTTT. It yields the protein CASSGTEDQPQHF.

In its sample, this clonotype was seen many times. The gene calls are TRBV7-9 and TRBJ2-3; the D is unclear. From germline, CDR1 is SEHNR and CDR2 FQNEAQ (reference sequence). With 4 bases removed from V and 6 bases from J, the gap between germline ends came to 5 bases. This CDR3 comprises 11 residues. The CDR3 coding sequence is TGTGCCAGCAGCTCCAGTGATACGCAGTATTTT. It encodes CASSSSDTQYF.

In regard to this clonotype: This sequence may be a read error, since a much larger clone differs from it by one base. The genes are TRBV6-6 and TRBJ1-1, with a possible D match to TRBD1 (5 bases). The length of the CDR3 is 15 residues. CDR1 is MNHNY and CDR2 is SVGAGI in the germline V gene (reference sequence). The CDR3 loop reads CASSYSQVMNTEGFF. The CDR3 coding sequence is TGTGCCAGCAGTTACTCACAGGTAATGAACACTGAAGGTTTCTTT.

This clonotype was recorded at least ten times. Here the CDR3 reads CASRLKMASGVFTDTQYF. The CDR3 region has the DNA TGTGCCAGCAGACTGAAGATGGCTAGCGGGGTTTTCACAGATACGCAGTATTTT. The chain has TRBV7-6 and TRBJ2-3; the match to TRBD2 covers 9 bases. The germline gives CDR1 SGHVS, CDR2 FNYEAQ. The length of the CDR3 is 18 residues. V was clipped by 6 bases and J by 2 bases; unmatched bases: 15.

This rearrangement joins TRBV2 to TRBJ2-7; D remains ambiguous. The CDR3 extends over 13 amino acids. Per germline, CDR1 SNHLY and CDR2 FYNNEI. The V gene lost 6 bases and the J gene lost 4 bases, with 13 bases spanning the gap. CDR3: CASRGPAAYEQYF. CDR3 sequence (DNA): TGTGCCAGCAGAGGACCAGCAGCTTACGAGCAGTACTTC. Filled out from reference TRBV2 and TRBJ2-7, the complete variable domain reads EPEVTQTPSHQVTQMGQEVILRCVPISNHLYFYWYRQILGQKVEFLVSFYNNEISEKSEIFDDQFSVERPDGSNFTLKIRSTKLEDSAMYFCASRGPAAYEQYFGPGTRLTVT.

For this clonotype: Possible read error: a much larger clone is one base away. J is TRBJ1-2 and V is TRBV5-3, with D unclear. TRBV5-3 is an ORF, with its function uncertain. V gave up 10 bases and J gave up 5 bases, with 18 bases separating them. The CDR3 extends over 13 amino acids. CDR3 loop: CARSPGGPYGYTF. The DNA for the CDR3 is TGTGCCCGCAGCCCTGGAGGGCCTTATGGCTACACCTTC.

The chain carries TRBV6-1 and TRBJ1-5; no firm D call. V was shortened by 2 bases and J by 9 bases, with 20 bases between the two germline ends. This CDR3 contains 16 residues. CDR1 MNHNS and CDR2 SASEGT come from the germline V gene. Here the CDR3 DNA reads TGTGCCAGCAGTGAATCCCGGTTCGGAGTGTATCGGCCCCAGCATTTT. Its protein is CASSESRFGVYRPQHF.

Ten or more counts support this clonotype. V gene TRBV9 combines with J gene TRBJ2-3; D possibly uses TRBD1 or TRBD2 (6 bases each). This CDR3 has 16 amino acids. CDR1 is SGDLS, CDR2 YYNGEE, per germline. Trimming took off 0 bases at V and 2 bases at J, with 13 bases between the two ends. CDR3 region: CASSVEEGGFTDTQYF. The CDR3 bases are TGTGCCAGCAGCGTAGAGGAGGGGGGTTTCACAGATACGCAGTATTTT.

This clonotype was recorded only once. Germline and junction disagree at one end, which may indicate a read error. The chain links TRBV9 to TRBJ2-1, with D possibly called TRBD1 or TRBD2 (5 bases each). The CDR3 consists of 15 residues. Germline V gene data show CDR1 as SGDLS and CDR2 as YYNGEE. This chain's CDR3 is CASSPPEGTYNERFF. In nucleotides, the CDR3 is TGTGCCAGCAGCCCCCCCGAGGGGACCTACAATGAGCGGTTCTTC.

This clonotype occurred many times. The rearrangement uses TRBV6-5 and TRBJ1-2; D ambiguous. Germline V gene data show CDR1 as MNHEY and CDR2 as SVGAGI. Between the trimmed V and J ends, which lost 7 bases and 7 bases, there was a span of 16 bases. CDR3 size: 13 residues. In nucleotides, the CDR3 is TGTGCCAGCACCCACGATTATTCTTCTGGCTACACCTTC. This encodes CASTHDYSSGYTF.